Listed below are T cell receptor beta chains from one sample, sequenced in a study of blood T cell repertoires in COVID-19. Using immunoSEQ multiplex PCR, the repertoire was profiled, and TCRdb retains in-frame clones only, with some absent. The sample records some 420,000 clones, 85% to 90% being singletons. Sequences were obtained from PBMCs or T cells enriched from blood (not recorded which). Receptor source: a man between 25 and 39 years old who had recovered from COVID-19. Each CDR3 is given with its conserved first and last residue. The order of the fields is V gene, D gene, J gene, clone size, CDR3 protein, CDR3 DNA. D genes are given only for firm matches. Part of the rows lack a size; the others show once, few, many or a class for expanded clones.

TRBV28	-	TRBJ1-5	-	CASSLRPGGNQPQHF	TGTGCCAGCAGTTTAAGGCCGGGGGGCAATCAGCCCCAGCATTTT
TRBV28	-	TRBJ1-4	-	CASSLVNGGEKLFF	TGTGCCAGCAGTCTCGTTAACGGAGGTGAAAAACTGTTTTTT
TRBV2	TRBD2	TRBJ2-3	-	CASSESSRLLAGYSTDTQYF	TGTGCCAGCAGTGAATCATCGAGATTACTAGCGGGTTATAGCACAGATACGCAGTATTTT
TRBV25-1	-	TRBJ2-5	-	CASSPRGSQETQYF	TGTGCCAGCAGTCCTAGGGGTTCCCAAGAGACCCAGTACTTC
TRBV18	TRBD1	TRBJ2-7	-	CASSPSQGVYEQYF	TGTGCCAGCTCACCTTCCCAGGGGGTCTACGAGCAGTACTTC
TRBV29-1	-	TRBJ1-6	-	CSVEVGANSPLHF	TGCAGCGTTGAAGTAGGGGCCAATTCACCCCTCCACTTT
TRBV25-1	-	TRBJ2-5	-	CASSFGLGGRGRETQYF	TGTGCCAGCAGCTTCGGATTAGGGGGCAGGGGGAGGGAGACCCAGTACTTC
TRBV28	-	TRBJ2-7	-	CASTPGGYEQYF	TGTGCCAGCACCCCCGGTGGCTACGAGCAGTACTTC
TRBV21-1	-	TRBJ2-5	-	CASSGPVGTQYF	TGTGCCAGCAGTGGGCCTGTCGGGACCCAGTACTTC
TRBV10-2	TRBD1	TRBJ1-3	-	CASSESGRQGPGNTIYF	TGCGCCAGCAGTGAGTCCGGAAGACAGGGGCCCGGAAACACCATATATTTT
TRBV10-1	TRBD2	TRBJ2-3	few	CASIGLEYPTADTQYF	TGCGCCAGCATTGGACTAGAGTACCCAACCGCAGATACGCAGTATTTT
TRBV7-9	TRBD1	TRBJ1-6	-	CASSFTGGSPLHF	TGTGCCAGCAGCTTTACAGGGGGCTCACCCCTCCACTTT
TRBV18	TRBD2	TRBJ2-7	-	CASSLSASGSYEQYF	TGTGCCAGCTCACTTTCCGCTAGCGGTTCCTACGAGCAGTACTTC